Below, 28 T cell receptor beta chains from the same sample are listed, as sequenced in a study of spatial heterogeneity in lung cancer. Time point indicated: sample taken at primary tumor resection. Whole RNA obtained from tumor, nontumor lung or frozen PBMC underwent sequencing without sorting. TCRdb analysed the 5' RACE reads with MiXCR anew, one entry per CDR3 protein. The table has about 45,000 distinct CDR3 sequences, approximately 12% seen once. The sample in question was PBMCs, obtained at surgery. Every receptor here comes from a female donor with early-stage non-small cell lung cancer.

The table lists this clonotype with a few counts. This rearrangement joins TRBV28 to TRBJ1-4, with 7 bases lining up with TRBD1. Per germline, CDR1 MDHEN and CDR2 SYDVKM. CDR3 length: 14 residues. With 2 bases clipped from V and 7 bases from J, the junction kept 4 bases outside the gene matches. The CDR3 bases are TGTGCCAGCAGTTTAGGGACAGACGGTGAAAAACTGTTTTTT. It encodes CASSLGTDGEKLFF.

This clonotype was found a few times. This sequence joins TRBV3-1 and TRBJ2-5; D uncertain. V lost 0 bases and J lost 1, with 6 bases in between. Germline V gene lookup returns CDR1 LGHDT and CDR2 YNNKEL (reference sequence). This CDR3 has 14 residues. Written as DNA, the CDR3 is TGTGCCAGCAGCCAAGAACAGCTCCAAGAGACCCAGTACTTC. This codes for CASSQEQLQETQYF.

The chain combines TRBV7-2 with TRBJ2-3; D not certain. V was cut by 8 bases and J by 2 bases, with 17 bases left in between. Germline CDR1 and CDR2: SGHTA and FQGNSA. This CDR3 has 15 amino acids. The CDR3 region is CASGWSRITTDTQYF. In DNA, the CDR3 is TGTGCCAGCGGATGGAGTAGGATTACCACAGATACGCAGTATTTT.

The V call is TRBV29-1, the J call TRBJ2-1; D not resolved. The V end lost 7 bases, the J end lost 7 bases, and 20 bases lay between the germline ends. The germline V gene has CDR1 SQVTM and CDR2 ANQGSEA. This CDR3 contains 14 residues. CDR3 DNA sequence: TGCAGCGCCTATCCCGCGACAAAAGGGAATGAGCAGTTCTTC. Protein product: CSAYPATKGNEQFF.

This clonotype was counted only a few times. This sequence joins TRBV12-3 or TRBV12-4 and TRBJ2-7, with D perhaps being TRBD1 or TRBD2 (5 bases each). Trimming took off 5 bases at V and 3 bases at J, with 11 bases between the two ends. This CDR3 is built from 13 residues. This chain's CDR3 is CASSPRDGYEQYF. The CDR3 coding sequence is TGTGCCAGCAGTCCCCGGGACGGCTACGAGCAGTACTTC.

As to this clonotype: A read error may explain this, as a much larger clone is one base away. The chain combines TRBV4-3 with TRBJ2-6; 7 bases fit TRBD1. This CDR3 is 16 amino acids long. The V and J ends lost 2 bases and 2 bases, in that order; junction bases with no gene match: 3. Germline V gene sequence: CDR1 LGHNA, CDR2 YSLEER. CDR3 nucleotides: TGCGCCAGCAGCCAACCTACAGGGGCTGGGGCCAACGTCCTGACTTTC. Encoded protein: CASSQPTGAGANVLTF.

This clonotype was seen a few times. The rearrangement links TRBV5-6 to TRBJ1-5; 7 positions agree with TRBD1. The CDR3 has 15 amino acids. Germline lookup yields CDR1 SGHDT and CDR2 YYEEEE. The V and J ends lost 6 bases and 6 bases, in that order; junction bases with no gene match: 12. The CDR3 coding sequence is TGTGCCAGCACCTCAGGAGGGGGCCGGAGTCAGCCCCAGCATTTT. Translation gives CASTSGGGRSQPQHF.

This clonotype was counted a few times. The gene calls are TRBV7-2 and TRBJ2-7; no definite D call. V was cut by 1 base and J by 5 bases, with 15 bases left in between. The CDR3 is 15 residues long. Germline lookup yields CDR1 SGHTA and CDR2 FQGNSA. The CDR3 loop is CASSLGAGLGHEQYF. The CDR3 DNA reads as TGTGCCAGCAGCTTAGGAGCCGGCCTCGGCCACGAGCAGTACTTC.

This clonotype was observed a handful of times. The chain recombines TRBV28 with TRBJ1-6, with unresolved D. In germline, CDR1 is MDHEN, CDR2 SYDVKM. The CDR3 runs to 13 residues. Trimming left V 7 bases short and J 7 bases short, with 11 bases between. The DNA of the CDR3 is TGTGCCAGCAATGGAGCAAGAAATTCACCCCTCCACTTT. It translates to CASNGARNSPLHF. The full variable domain, its missing parts supplied by reference TRBV28 and TRBJ1-6, is DVKVTQSSRYLVKRTGEKVFLECVQDMDHENMFWYRQDPGLGLRLIYFSYDVKMKEKGDIPEGYSVSREKKERFSLILESASTNQTSMYLCASNGARNSPLHFGNGTRLTVT.

This clonotype was seen a handful of times. J is TRBJ2-3 and V is TRBV30; TRBD1 might be the D (5 bases). CDR1 and CDR2 (germline): GTSNPN, SVGIG (reference sequence). V lost 0 bases and J 8 bases, leaving 15 bases between the germline ends. The CDR3 length is 14 residues. The CDR3 DNA reads TGTGCCTGGAGTGTAGGGGCGGCCTACGGTACGCAGTATTTT. The encoded protein is CAWSVGAAYGTQYF. The full variable domain, with the rest looked up from reference TRBV30 and TRBJ2-3, is SQTIHQWPATLVQPVGSPLSLECTVEGTSNPNLYWYRQAAGRGLQLLFYSVGIGQISSEVPQNLSASRPQDRQFILSSKKLLLSDSGFYLCAWSVGAAYGTQYFGPGTRLTVL.

The chain uses TRBV7-6 and TRBJ2-7; either TRBD1 or TRBD2 may fit D (5 bases each). Deletions cut 3 bases from V and 1 base from J, with 16 bases between. Germline loops: CDR1 SGHVS, CDR2 FNYEAQ. The CDR3 is 16 residues long. The CDR3 spells CASSLGTRVKSYEQYF. The CDR3 DNA reads TGTGCCAGCAGCTTGGGGACCCGGGTAAAATCCTACGAGCAGTACTTC. The variable domain in full, with the rest retrieved from reference TRBV7-6 and TRBJ2-7, is GAGVSQSPRYKVTKRGQDVALRCDPISGHVSLYWYRQALGQGPEFLTYFNYEAQQDKSGLPNDRFSAERPEGSISTLTIQRTEQRDSAMYRCASSLGTRVKSYEQYFGPGTRLTVT.

There are many counts of this clonotype. This chain uses TRBV20-1 with TRBJ1-5; a weak D match, TRBD1 (6 bases). The CDR3 sequence is 14 residues long. Germline values: CDR1 DFQATT, CDR2 SNEGSKA (reference sequence). V was trimmed by 6 bases and J by 0 bases, leaving 12 bases between them. The CDR3 region is CSARDTNSNQPQHF. Here the CDR3 DNA reads TGCAGTGCCCGGGACACGAATAGCAATCAGCCCCAGCATTTT.

The chain carries TRBV6-2 or TRBV6-3 and TRBJ2-1; TRBD1 aligns across 7 bases. Germline CDR1 and CDR2: MNHEY and SVGEGT. The CDR3 is 16 residues long. The trim removed 2 bases at V and 0 bases at J, leaving 4 bases unmatched. As DNA, the CDR3 is TGTGCCAGCAGTTACGGTAGGGGGCCCTCCTACAATGAGCAGTTCTTC. This gives the protein CASSYGRGPSYNEQFF.

This clonotype was seen at least ten times. The chain links TRBV5-1 to TRBJ1-1; D is ambiguous. Germline assignment: CDR1 SGHRS and CDR2 YFSETQ. V dropped 3 bases and J dropped 6 bases, with 15 bases sitting between them. The CDR3 runs to 14 residues. CDR3: CASSSGGRISEAFF. The CDR3, as DNA: TGCGCCAGCAGCTCCGGAGGAAGGATATCTGAAGCTTTCTTT.

This clonotype was seen a handful of times. The V call is TRBV7-2, the J call TRBJ1-1; D possibly corresponds to TRBD1 (5 bases). CDR1 is SGHTA, CDR2 FQGNSA, per germline. The V end lost 6 bases, the J end lost 5 bases, and 13 bases lay between the germline ends. The CDR3 runs to 13 residues. DNA for the CDR3: TGTGCCAGCAGGCAGGCGGGGGGGACTGAAGCTTTCTTT. Protein sequence: CASRQAGGTEAFF.

This clonotype has a count of ten or more. This chain uses TRBV20-1 with TRBJ2-3, with D tentatively TRBD2 (5 bases). Germline V gene lookup returns CDR1 DFQATT and CDR2 SNEGSKA (reference sequence). Trimming left V 0 bases short and J 1 base short, with 20 bases between. This CDR3 comprises 18 residues. CDR3 loop: CSARDGAGLLGGTDTQYF. Here the CDR3 DNA reads TGCAGTGCTAGAGATGGAGCTGGACTCTTAGGAGGCACAGATACGCAGTATTTT.

This clonotype was recorded a few times. The chain recombines TRBV28 with TRBJ2-7; 8 bases agree with TRBD1. The CDR3 sequence is 15 residues long. After removal of 3 bases from V and 5 bases from J, the junction contained 9 bases not matched to a gene. Germline V lookup: CDR1 MDHEN, CDR2 SYDVKM. As DNA, the CDR3 is TGTGCCAGCAGTTTGCCCTTCCAGGGGGCCCACGAGCAGTACTTC. Encoded protein: CASSLPFQGAHEQYF. Filled out from reference TRBV28 and TRBJ2-7, the complete variable domain reads DVKVTQSSRYLVKRTGEKVFLECVQDMDHENMFWYRQDPGLGLRLIYFSYDVKMKEKGDIPEGYSVSREKKERFSLILESASTNQTSMYLCASSLPFQGAHEQYFGPGTRLTVT.

The chain links TRBV13 to TRBJ2-3; D is perhaps TRBD2 (5 bases). Trimming removed 2 bases at V and 2 bases at J, with 11 bases between. The CDR3 length is 15 residues. Germline V gives CDR1 PRHDT, CDR2 FYEKMQ (reference sequence). This CDR3 reads CASSLTGIVTDTQYF. CDR3 sequence (DNA): TGTGCCAGCAGCTTAACGGGGATCGTCACAGATACGCAGTATTTT. Looking up the rest from reference TRBV13 and TRBJ2-3 gives the full variable domain: AAGVIQSPRHLIKEKRETATLKCYPIPRHDTVYWYQQGPGQDPQFLISFYEKMQSDKGSIPDRFSAQQFSDYHSELNMSSLELGDSALYFCASSLTGIVTDTQYFGPGTRLTVL.

The CDR3 DNA is TGCGCCAGCAGCAGGGGGCCGTCCTACAATGAGCAGTTCTTC. Protein product: CASSRGPSYNEQFF. The chain uses TRBV5-1 and TRBJ2-1, with TRBD1 matching over 7 bases. V lost 4 bases to trimming and J lost 1 base; unmatched junction nucleotides: 2. CDR3 size: 14 residues. Germline assignment: CDR1 SGHRS and CDR2 YFSETQ. Combining the CDR3 with reference TRBV5-1 and TRBJ2-1 gives the whole variable domain KAGVTQTPRYLIKTRGQQVTLSCSPISGHRSVSWYQQTPGQGLQFLFEYFSETQRNKGNFPGRFSGRQFSNSRSEMNVSTLELGDSALYLCASSRGPSYNEQFFGPGTRLTVL.

This clonotype has a count of ten or more. The V call is TRBV19, the J call TRBJ2-1; D may be TRBD1 (5 bases). Germline CDR1 LNHDA, CDR2 SQIVND (reference sequence). The length of the CDR3 is 15 residues. V shed 3 bases and J shed 5 bases, with 14 bases lying between them. The CDR3 nucleotides read TGTGCCAGTAGTATCGGTAGGGGTCCCGACAATGAGCAGTTCTTC. Translating gives CASSIGRGPDNEQFF. The variable domain in full, with the rest retrieved from reference TRBV19 and TRBJ2-1, is DGGITQSPKYLFRKEGQNVTLSCEQNLNHDAMYWYRQDPGQGLRLIYYSQIVNDFQKGDIAEGYSVSREKKESFPLTVTSAQKNPTAFYLCASSIGRGPDNEQFFGPGTRLTVL.

This clonotype has just a few counts. V usage is TRBV7-2 and J usage is TRBJ2-1; 11 bases line up with TRBD2. The CDR3 spans 16 residues. The V and J ends lost 7 bases and 7 bases, in that order; junction bases with no gene match: 12. Germline V gene data show CDR1 as SGHTA and CDR2 as FQGNSA. The CDR3 coding sequence is TGTGCCAGCACCCCACTCATAGCGGGGGGGCTTAATGAGCAGTTCTTC. It encodes CASTPLIAGGLNEQFF.

The chain links TRBV11-2 to TRBJ1-3; D is unresolved. Germline V gene sequence: CDR1 SGHAT, CDR2 FQNNGV. The CDR3 runs 14 residues. V was cut by 2 bases and J by 3 bases, with 8 bases left in between. CDR3 sequence reads: CASSLFPSGNTIYF. The CDR3 coding sequence is TGTGCCAGCAGCTTATTCCCGAGTGGAAACACCATATATTTT.

J is TRBJ1-1 and V is TRBV7-2; D may be TRBD1 (6 bases). Germline V lookup: CDR1 SGHTA, CDR2 FQGNSA. This CDR3 spans 15 amino acids. With 7 bases removed from V and 2 bases from J, the gap between germline ends came to 17 bases. The CDR3 protein is CASNIAGGPNTEAFF. CDR3 sequence (DNA): TGTGCCAGCAACATAGCCGGGGGGCCCAACACTGAAGCTTTCTTT.

This clonotype was seen ten or more times. The chain combines TRBV29-1 with TRBJ2-2; 8 bases line up with TRBD2. Trimming removed 5 bases from V and 2 bases from J; junction bases left unmatched: 4. The CDR3 has 14 amino acids. Germline V lookup: CDR1 SQVTM, CDR2 ANQGSEA. The CDR3 sequence is CSVRRGENTGELFF. The DNA for the CDR3 is TGCAGCGTTCGGCGGGGGGAAAACACCGGGGAGCTGTTTTTT.

The chain employs TRBV6-1 and TRBJ1-1; D is unclear. The germline V gene encodes CDR1 MNHNS and CDR2 SASEGT. Trimming shortened V by 6 bases and J by 3 bases, and 11 bases separated the two germline ends. The CDR3 is 13 amino acids. The CDR3 region is CASRDFGDTEAFF. The CDR3 nucleotides read TGTGCCAGCAGGGACTTTGGTGACACTGAAGCTTTCTTT.

V usage is TRBV6-2 or TRBV6-3 and J usage is TRBJ2-3; D remains unclear. CDR1 and CDR2 (germline): MNHEY, SVGEGT. The V end was cut by 10 bases, the J end by 4 bases, with 15 bases between. This CDR3 has 13 amino acids. The CDR3: CATGAFLPDTQYF. The CDR3 DNA reads as TGTGCCACCGGCGCCTTTCTACCAGATACGCAGTATTTT.

In this sample, this clonotype turned up a few times. The chain carries TRBV20-1 and TRBJ2-7; 7 nucleotides align to TRBD1. This CDR3 contains 16 residues. Losses at the gene ends were 4 bases for V and 3 bases for J; bases not matched to a gene: 15. CDR1 and CDR2 (germline): DFQATT, SNEGSKA (reference sequence). For the CDR3, the DNA is TGCAGTGCTAATATAGTTGGGACAGCTAGAAGCTACGAGCAGTACTTC. Translated, it gives CSANIVGTARSYEQYF.

This clonotype was detected many times. The chain combines TRBV12-3 or TRBV12-4 with TRBJ2-2, with D possibly being TRBD1 (5 bases). The germline V and J ends were trimmed by 8 bases and 2 bases, with 15 bases remaining between them. The CDR3 is made up of 15 amino acids. The CDR3 loop is CASRHQGSNTGELFF. In DNA, the CDR3 is TGTGCCAGCCGTCATCAGGGATCCAACACCGGGGAGCTGTTTTTT.